This T cell receptor beta chain is drawn from a study of T-cell reconstitution after alpha-beta-depleted transplantation in children. Notes on the study in general: Reportedly, only several hundred clones from non-depleted graft cells drove alpha-beta T-cell counts at about two months. Some patients' high day-60 TCRbeta diversity was traced to surviving recipient T cells and thymic progenitors. T-cell numbers and diversity, one year after transplant, stemmed largely from T cells that were newly produced.

Unique molecular identifiers were used to barcode this TCRbeta library. MiXCR, applied by TCRdb to the PCR reads, yields one record per CDR3 protein. The sample yields hundreds of thousands of distinct CDR3 sequences, approximately 8.4% seen once. This clonotype was detected a few times. Its antigen is currently unknown. Trimming pared 2 bases from V and 5 bases from J, leaving 0 bases between. The CDR3 consists of 11 residues. CDR1 is SNHLY, CDR2 FYNNEI, per germline. The chain joins TRBV2 to TRBJ2-2; no firm D call. Sequences were derived from PBMCs, mostly from graft donor cells, sampled 360 days after TCRalphabeta/CD19-depleted stem cell transplant. The source is a male patient aged 2 to 10 who had a stem cell transplant for acute myeloid leukemia, so the T cells may come from the graft donor. CDR3 DNA: TGTGCCAGCAGTGAAACCGGGGAGCTGTTTTTT. This gives the protein CASSETGELFF.